This is a list of T cell receptor beta chains from one sample in a study of blood T cell repertoires in COVID-19. Measured with immunoSEQ multiplex PCR; TCRdb has only the in-frame clones, and not every one. The profile shows around 140,000 clones, 85% to 90% of them singletons. What was sequenced was peripheral blood. These receptors all come from a man aged 18 to 29 with COVID-19, enrolled during active disease. Both conserved end residues are part of each CDR3. The D gene is left open where the match is weak. A clone size is listed for some rows: how often the clone was seen (once, few, many), or a class if it is expanded.

TRBD2	TRBV7-8	NA	TRBJ2-1	CASNPSRLAGAYNEQFF	TGTGCCAGCAACCCATCGAGGCTAGCGGGAGCATACAATGAGCAGTTCTTC
TRBD1	TRBV3-1/TRBV3-2	NA	TRBJ2-7	CASSPGTASYEQYF	TGTGCCAGCAGCCCCGGGACAGCCTCCTACGAGCAGTACTTC
TRBD1	TRBV10-3	once	TRBJ1-1	CAISEVGTANTEAFF	TGTGCCATCAGTGAGGTCGGGACAGCGAACACTGAAGCTTTCTTT
NA	TRBV12-3/TRBV12-4	few	TRBJ1-5	CASVEGNQPQHF	TGTGCCAGCGTGGAGGGCAATCAGCCCCAGCATTTT
NA	TRBV28	NA	TRBJ2-1	CASSFLFGGIVVNEQFF	TGTGCCAGCAGTTTTCTGTTCGGAGGGATCGTCGTGAATGAGCAGTTCTTC
TRBD1	TRBV9	NA	TRBJ2-7	CASSISAQGEYEQYF	TGTGCCAGCAGCATTTCAGCCCAGGGGGAATACGAGCAGTACTTC
TRBD2	TRBV7-2	NA	TRBJ2-5	CASSLSLAGGPETQYF	TGTGCCAGCAGCTTATCGCTAGCGGGAGGGCCAGAGACCCAGTACTTC
NA	TRBV12-3/TRBV12-4	NA	TRBJ1-2	CASTLREGWGYTF	TGTGCCAGCACCCTGAGGGAGGGTTGGGGCTACACCTTC
NA	TRBV6-1	NA	TRBJ1-5	CASSEAPGMGQPQHF	TGTGCCAGCAGTGAAGCCCCGGGTATGGGTCAGCCCCAGCATTTT
NA	TRBV11-3	NA	TRBJ2-1	CASSRSGSYNEQFF	TGTGCCAGCAGCCGCTCGGGCTCCTACAATGAGCAGTTCTTC
NA	TRBV2	NA	TRBJ2-2	CASSFGQNAGELFF	TGTGCCAGCAGCTTTGGACAGAACGCCGGGGAGCTGTTTTTT
TRBD1	TRBV9	NA	TRBJ2-1	CASSPTGVLTFYNEQFF	TGTGCCAGCAGCCCGACAGGGGTCCTCACGTTCTACAATGAGCAGTTCTTC